A selection of T cell receptor beta chains follows, all from one sample in a study of shared clonotypes between healthy human individuals. The table came from immunoSEQ multiplex PCR; TCRdb's copy has only in-frame clones and leaves some out. In the table there are a few million clones, about 93% of which are singletons. Sequencing input: naive CD8+ T cells from PBMCs. The receptors shown here come from a man in his late teens or twenties in good health. Some clones in this sample may be carry-over from other donors' samples. CDR3s include the opening cysteine and the closing phenylalanine or tryptophan. The order of the fields is clone size, D gene, J gene, V gene, CDR3 DNA, CDR3 protein. The D gene is left open where the match is weak. Not every row has a clone size; where given, it reads once, few, many or a size class.

NA | NA | TRBJ2-1 | TRBV13 | TGTGCCAGCAGCCACGCCCTCTTCGGCAATGAGCAGTTCTTC | CASSHALFGNEQFF
once | NA | TRBJ2-5 | TRBV29-1 | TGCAGCTTAAGGGACTACCAAGAGACCCAGTACTTC | CSLRDYQETQYF
NA | TRBD1 | TRBJ2-7 | TRBV7-9 | TGTGCCAGCAGCCTCCCCCGGACAGGGGTCGACGAGCAGTACTTC | CASSLPRTGVDEQYF
NA | NA | TRBJ1-1 | TRBV27 | TGTGCCAGCAGTTTAATGTACCATTCCGGGGGCACTGAAGCTTTCTTT | CASSLMYHSGGTEAFF
NA | NA | TRBJ2-6 | TRBV7-2 | TGTGCCAGCAGCTTAGGCCCGGCAGGAATCTCTGGGGCCAACGTCCTGACTTTC | CASSLGPAGISGANVLTF
once | NA | TRBJ1-2 | TRBV13 | TGTGCCAGCAGCAGGCCGTCTCTAAACTATGGCTACACCTTC | CASSRPSLNYGYTF
NA | TRBD1 | TRBJ1-4 | TRBV9 | TGTGCCAGCAGCTCACGACAGGGGGGGCCTGAAAAACTGTTTTTT | CASSSRQGGPEKLFF
NA | NA | TRBJ2-1 | TRBV7-3 | TGTGCCAGCAGCTTGAGTCTCGATGAGCAGTTCTTC | CASSLSLDEQFF
NA | TRBD2 | TRBJ2-5 | TRBV25-1 | TGTGCCAGCAGTGGATTTGGGACTAGCGGGCAAGAGACCCAGTACTTC | CASSGFGTSGQETQYF
NA | NA | TRBJ2-2 | TRBV28 | TGTGCCAGCAACCCCCCGGGTGGGAGCACCGGGGAGCTGTTTTTT | CASNPPGGSTGELFF
NA | NA | TRBJ1-5 | TRBV7-9 | TGTGCCAGCAGCTTAGGGATCGAGCCCCAGCATTTT | CASSLGIEPQHF
NA | NA | TRBJ2-3 | TRBV5-1 | TGCGCCAGCAGCAGTCGGACCTCAGATACGCAGTATTTT | CASSSRTSDTQYF
NA | NA | TRBJ2-1 | TRBV29-1 | TGCAGCGTTGATGTTCAGGGGGGTGGTAATGAGCAGTTCTTC | CSVDVQGGGNEQFF
few | TRBD1 | TRBJ1-1 | TRBV28 | TGTGCCAGCAGTTTGACAGGGGGCACTGAAGCTTTCTTT | CASSLTGGTEAFF
NA | TRBD1 | TRBJ1-6 | TRBV4-3 | TGCGCCAGCAGCCAAGAGTTTGAAGAAGGGGGCCGGTATTCACCCCTCCACTTT | CASSQEFEEGGRYSPLHF